These T cell receptor beta chains were read from a single sample in a study of response to subunit inactivated influenza vaccine. MiXCR, run by TCRdb on the RT-PCR reads, gives a single entry per CDR3 protein. This table has some 500,000 distinct CDR3 sequences, 25% appearing once. The source was CD4+ T cells sorted from PBMCs, collected more than 4 days after vaccination. The receptors were sampled from a middle-aged man who received an inactivated influenza vaccine. CDR3s include the opening cysteine and the closing phenylalanine or tryptophan. A D gene is named only where the DNA matches it firmly. The listing skips clone size in some rows; elsewhere it reads once, few, many or a size class.

v_call	clone_size	j_call	d_call	cdr3_nt	cdr3_aa
TRBV27	.	TRBJ2-1	.	TGTGCCAGCAGCAAGCCCGGGATGGATGAGCAGTTCTTC	CASSKPGMDEQFF
TRBV6-1	.	TRBJ2-5	TRBD1	TGTGCCAGCAGTCTCCGGGACAGGCAAGAGACCCAGTACTTC	CASSLRDRQETQYF
TRBV7-2	few	TRBJ2-2	TRBD1	TGTGCCAGCAGCTTATGGGGACAGGGGGCCGGGGAGCTGTTTTTT	CASSLWGQGAGELFF
TRBV20-1	few	TRBJ2-3	.	TGCAGTGCCGAAGCCGGGCGGGATTACACAGATACGCAGTATTTT	CSAEAGRDYTDTQYF
TRBV7-2	few	TRBJ2-3	.	TGTGCCAGCAGCTCCGGACCCAGCTCATCTGCAGATACGCAGTATTTT	CASSSGPSSSADTQYF
TRBV27	.	TRBJ2-3	TRBD2	TGTGCCAGCAGCCGCTTGACTAGCGGGGGGTCTAACACAGATACGCAGTATTTT	CASSRLTSGGSNTDTQYF
TRBV7-2	.	TRBJ1-1	TRBD1	TGTGCCACCGACAAGGGGGCGATTAACACTGAAGCTTTCTTT	CATDKGAINTEAFF
TRBV6-1	.	TRBJ2-1	.	TGTGCCAGCAGTGATCGACCCAAACCCGGGTGGAATGAGCAGTTCTTC	CASSDRPKPGWNEQFF
TRBV20-1	many	TRBJ2-3	.	TGCAGTGCTAAGACAGACTTGCTCACAGATACGCAGTATTTT	CSAKTDLLTDTQYF
TRBV7-9	once	TRBJ2-5	TRBD2	TGTGCCAGCAGCCTCCAACTAGCGGGAGGGCCGGGGACCCAGTACTTC	CASSLQLAGGPGTQYF
TRBV9	.	TRBJ2-5	TRBD1	TGTGCCAGCAGCGTAGCTTTGGGACAGGGTGAAGAGACCCAGTACTTC	CASSVALGQGEETQYF
TRBV6-5	.	TRBJ2-1	.	TGTGCCAGCAGTTACCGACAGGCGATATACAATGAGCAGTTCTTC	CASSYRQAIYNEQFF
TRBV12-3/TRBV12-4	.	TRBJ2-7	.	TGTGCCAGCAGTGGACTGGCCTACGAGCAGTACTTC	CASSGLAYEQYF
TRBV6-2/TRBV6-3	.	TRBJ1-5	.	TGTGCCAGCAGTTCCTTGGGGGGCAAGCAGCCCCAGCATTTT	CASSSLGGKQPQHF
TRBV5-1	.	TRBJ1-4	.	TGCGCCAGCAGCGCGACCGGGACGGTTAATGAAAAACTGTTTTTT	CASSATGTVNEKLFF
TRBV12-3/TRBV12-4	many	TRBJ2-7	TRBD1	TGTGCCAGCAGTCGGCGGACAGGCCACGAGCAGTACTTC	CASSRRTGHEQYF
TRBV9	.	TRBJ2-3	.	TGTGCCAGCAGCGTAGGGGTTCCAGATACGCAGTATTTT	CASSVGVPDTQYF
TRBV7-6	.	TRBJ2-5	.	TGTGCCAGCAGCTTAGCGAGAGGGACCCAGTACTTC	CASSLARGTQYF
TRBV3-1	few	TRBJ2-5	TRBD1	TGTGCCAGCAGAAGGGGGCGAATAACTGGGGAGACCCAGTACTTC	CASRRGRITGETQYF
TRBV20-1	.	TRBJ1-1	.	TGCAGTGCTCCTGACAGGTTGAACACTGAAGCTTTCTTT	CSAPDRLNTEAFF
TRBV7-8	few	TRBJ2-5	.	TGTGCCAGCAGCTTAGGCGGAAGGGAGAGAGAGACCCAGTACTTC	CASSLGGRERETQYF
TRBV10-3	.	TRBJ2-6	TRBD1	TGTGCCATCAGCCCCCCGACAGGGACTGGGGCCAACGTCCTGACTTTC	CAISPPTGTGANVLTF
TRBV29-1	few	TRBJ2-5	.	TGCAGCGTTGATTCCTTCGTCGAGACCCAGTACTTC	CSVDSFVETQYF
TRBV7-8	.	TRBJ1-5	.	TGTGCCAGCAGCGAAATCAATCAGCCCCAGCATTTT	CASSEINQPQHF
TRBV3-1	.	TRBJ2-2	.	TGTGCCAGCAGCCAAGATGCCAGGAACACCGGGGAGCTGTTTTTT	CASSQDARNTGELFF
TRBV27	few	TRBJ2-5	.	TGTGCCAGCAGAAGATTCCCTAGCGAGACCCAGTACTTC	CASRRFPSETQYF
TRBV6-1	.	TRBJ2-7	TRBD1	TGTGCCAGCAGTCGCGACCGGGACAGCTCCTACGAGCAGTACTTC	CASSRDRDSSYEQYF
TRBV10-3	few	TRBJ2-3	TRBD2	TGTGCCATCAGGACGGGGGCCCTAGCGGGTGTCACAGATACGCAGTATTTT	CAIRTGALAGVTDTQYF
TRBV9	.	TRBJ1-1	.	TGTGCCAGCAGCGTAGGGCAGGGAATAAACACTGAAGCTTTCTTT	CASSVGQGINTEAFF
TRBV20-1	.	TRBJ2-7	TRBD1	TGCAGTGCTTCAAACAGGGGGCTCGAATACGAGCAGTACTTC	CSASNRGLEYEQYF
TRBV7-9	few	TRBJ2-3	.	TGTGCCAGCAGCCGAGTGTCAGCGGATGGAGCAGATACGCAGTATTTT	CASSRVSADGADTQYF
TRBV4-1	.	TRBJ1-2	.	TGCGCCAGCAGCCAAGTGGGGGGGGCCTACACCTTC	CASSQVGGAYTF
TRBV4-1	.	TRBJ1-4	TRBD1	TGCGCCAGCAGCCAAGGACAGGGAACTAATGAAAAACTGTTTTTT	CASSQGQGTNEKLFF
TRBV24-1	few	TRBJ2-7	.	TGTGCCACCAGTGACCTTAGGACGGGACACTCCTACGAGCAGTACTTC	CATSDLRTGHSYEQYF
TRBV20-1	few	TRBJ1-1	.	TGCAGTGCTAGACCCTATCAGCGTTATACTAACACTGAAGCTTTCTTT	CSARPYQRYTNTEAFF
TRBV19	.	TRBJ2-3	.	TGTGCCAGTACCCCTTTGGGAGCCACAGATACGCAGTATTTT	CASTPLGATDTQYF
TRBV12-3/TRBV12-4	few	TRBJ2-7	.	TGTGCCAGCAGTTTCGAACAGGGCTACGAGCAGTACTTC	CASSFEQGYEQYF
TRBV20-1	few	TRBJ2-5	TRBD1	TGCAGTGCTGTGACAGGGTACGAGACCCAGTACTTC	CSAVTGYETQYF
TRBV6-1	.	TRBJ2-3	.	TGTGCCAGCAGCCCACGGTTATTCAGCACAGATACGCAGTATTTT	CASSPRLFSTDTQYF
TRBV10-3	.	TRBJ2-3	.	TGTGCCTCGACCAGCGGGTACTTAAACCCGGATACGCAGTATTTT	CASTSGYLNPDTQYF
TRBV20-1	.	TRBJ2-7	.	TGCAGTGCTAGAGAGGGCCGCATACTGGAGCAGTACTTC	CSAREGRILEQYF
TRBV9	.	TRBJ2-3	.	TGTGCCAGCAGCCCAGACGTGGGGCAAGGCGATACGCAGTATTTT	CASSPDVGQGDTQYF
TRBV2	.	TRBJ2-1	.	TGTGCCAGCAGTGTGGGATTTTACAATGAGCAGTTCTTC	CASSVGFYNEQFF
TRBV5-1	few	TRBJ2-1	.	TGCGCCAGCAGCTTCCAAAGCTCCTACAATGAGCAGTTCTTC	CASSFQSSYNEQFF
TRBV29-1	.	TRBJ1-2	TRBD1	TGCAGCGCGGGGACAGGGACAGTATATGGCTACACCTTC	CSAGTGTVYGYTF
TRBV11-2	.	TRBJ2-2	TRBD2	TGTGCCAGCAGCGCCACCGGGACTAGCGGGGGCTTTGTCGGGGAGCTGTTTTTT	CASSATGTSGGFVGELFF
TRBV3-1	.	TRBJ2-3	TRBD2	TGTGCCAGCAGCCAAGGGATAGGAGGACTAGCGTACGCAGATACGCAGTATTTT	CASSQGIGGLAYADTQYF
TRBV18	.	TRBJ2-7	.	TGTGCCAGCTCACCACCGGGTAGGAGAGGCTACGAGCAGTACTTC	CASSPPGRRGYEQYF